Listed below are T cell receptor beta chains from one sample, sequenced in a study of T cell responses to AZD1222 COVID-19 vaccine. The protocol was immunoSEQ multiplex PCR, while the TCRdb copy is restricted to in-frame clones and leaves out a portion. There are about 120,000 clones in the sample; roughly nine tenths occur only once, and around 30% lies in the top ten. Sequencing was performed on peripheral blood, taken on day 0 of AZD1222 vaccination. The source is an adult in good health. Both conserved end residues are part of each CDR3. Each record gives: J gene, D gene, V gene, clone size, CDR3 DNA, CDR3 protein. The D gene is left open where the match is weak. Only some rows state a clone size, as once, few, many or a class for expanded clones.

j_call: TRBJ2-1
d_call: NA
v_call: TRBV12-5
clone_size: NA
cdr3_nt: TGTGCTAGTGGTTTGACCTTCGAGGCTAGCCGGTTCTTC
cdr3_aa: CASGLTFEASRFF

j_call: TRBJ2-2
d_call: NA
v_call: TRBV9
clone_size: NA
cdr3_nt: TGTGCCAGCAGCGAAAGCGCCGTCGGGGAGCTGTTTTTT
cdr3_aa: CASSESAVGELFF

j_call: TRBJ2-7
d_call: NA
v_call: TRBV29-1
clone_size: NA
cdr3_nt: TGCAGCGCGGGTCCAAGCTCCTACGAGCAGTACTTC
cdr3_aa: CSAGPSSYEQYF

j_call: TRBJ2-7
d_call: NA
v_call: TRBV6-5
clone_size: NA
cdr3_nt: TGTGCCAGCAGTTACGGATCAGGGGCCTACGAGCAGTACTTC
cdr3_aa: CASSYGSGAYEQYF

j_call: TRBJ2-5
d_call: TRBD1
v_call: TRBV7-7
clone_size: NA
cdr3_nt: TGTGCCAGCAGCGAACAGGGGCCAGAGACCCAGTACTTC
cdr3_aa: CASSEQGPETQYF

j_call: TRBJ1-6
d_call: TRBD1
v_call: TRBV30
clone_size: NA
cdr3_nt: TGTGCCTGGAGACAGGGACAGGGGTCACCCCTCCACTTT
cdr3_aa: CAWRQGQGSPLHF

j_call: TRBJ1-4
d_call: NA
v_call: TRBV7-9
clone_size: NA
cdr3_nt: TGTGCCAGCAGCTACTCCGGACTACCTAATGAAAAACTGTTTTTT
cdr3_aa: CASSYSGLPNEKLFF

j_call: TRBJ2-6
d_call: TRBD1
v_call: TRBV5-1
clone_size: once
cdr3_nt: TGCGCCAGCAGCCAAGGACAGGGGAGCTCTGGGGCCAACGTCCTGACTTTC
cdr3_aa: CASSQGQGSSGANVLTF

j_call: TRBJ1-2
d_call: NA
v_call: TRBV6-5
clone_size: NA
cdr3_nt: TGTGCCAGCCGCAGTAGGAGCTATGGCTACACCTTC
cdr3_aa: CASRSRSYGYTF

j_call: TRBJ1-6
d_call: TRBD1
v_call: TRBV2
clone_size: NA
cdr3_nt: TGTGCCAGCAGTGGGGGACAGTATAATTCACCCCTCCACTTT
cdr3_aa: CASSGGQYNSPLHF

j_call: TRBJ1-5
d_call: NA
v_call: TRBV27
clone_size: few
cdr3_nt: TGTGCCAGCAGTTGGCAGCTAGTCGTGGGCAATCAGCCCCAGCATTTT
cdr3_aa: CASSWQLVVGNQPQHF

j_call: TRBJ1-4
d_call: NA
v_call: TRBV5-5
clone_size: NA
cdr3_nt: TGTGCCAGCAGCGGAGGGGAAAAACTGTTTTTT
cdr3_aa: CASSGGEKLFF

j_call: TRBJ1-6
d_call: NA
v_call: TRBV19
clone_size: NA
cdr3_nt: TGTGCCAGTACCGCCCTGGGCCAATCCTATAATTCACCCCTCCACTTT
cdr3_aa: CASTALGQSYNSPLHF

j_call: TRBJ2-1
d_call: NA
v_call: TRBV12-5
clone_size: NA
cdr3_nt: TGTGCTAGTGAGGTGCGGGGCAGCTCCTACAATGAGCAGTTCTTC
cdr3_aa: CASEVRGSSYNEQFF

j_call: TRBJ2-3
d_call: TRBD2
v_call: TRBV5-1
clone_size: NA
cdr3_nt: TGCGCCAGCAGCTTGGTACCAGCGGGGGTTTCCACAGATACGCAGTATTTT
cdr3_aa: CASSLVPAGVSTDTQYF

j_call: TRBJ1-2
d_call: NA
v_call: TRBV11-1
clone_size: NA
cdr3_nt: TGTGCCAGCAGCTCTGCCCCGGGCGGGGACTATGGCTACACCTTC
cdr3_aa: CASSSAPGGDYGYTF

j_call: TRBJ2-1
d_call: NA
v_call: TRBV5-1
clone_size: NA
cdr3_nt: TGCGCCAGCAGCTTCGGACCCAGCGGCCATGAGCAGTTCTTC
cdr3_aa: CASSFGPSGHEQFF

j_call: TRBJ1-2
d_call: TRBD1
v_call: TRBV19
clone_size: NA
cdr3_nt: TGTGCCAGTAGCTCGACAGGGATTAGAACGAGCTACACCTTC
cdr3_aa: CASSSTGIRTSYTF

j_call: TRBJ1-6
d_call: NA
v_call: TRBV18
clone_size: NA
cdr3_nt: TGTGCCAGCTCACCACAGGGTTTTAAATCACCCCTCCACTTT
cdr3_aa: CASSPQGFKSPLHF

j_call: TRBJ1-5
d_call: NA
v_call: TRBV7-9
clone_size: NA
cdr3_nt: TGTGCCAGCAGCTTTTTTTCCGGGACGGGCGATCAGCCCCAGCATTTT
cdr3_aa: CASSFFSGTGDQPQHF

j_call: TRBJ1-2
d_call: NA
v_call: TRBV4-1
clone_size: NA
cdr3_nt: TGCGCCAGCAGCCAAGAGCTCACAGGCGTCGGTTTTGGCTACACCTTC
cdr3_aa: CASSQELTGVGFGYTF

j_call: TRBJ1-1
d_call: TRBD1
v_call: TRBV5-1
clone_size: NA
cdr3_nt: TGCGCCAGCAGCCCTACTTGGGCAGGGGGCGTGCCGAACACTGAAGCTTTCTTT
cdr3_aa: CASSPTWAGGVPNTEAFF

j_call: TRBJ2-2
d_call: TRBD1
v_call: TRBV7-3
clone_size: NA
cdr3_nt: TGTGCCAGCAGCTCCCACAGGGGTAACACCGGGGAGCTGTTTTTT
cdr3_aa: CASSSHRGNTGELFF

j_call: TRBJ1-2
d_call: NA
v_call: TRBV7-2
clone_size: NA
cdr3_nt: TGTGCCAGCAGCGCCAGGGGATCTAACTATGGCTACACCTTC
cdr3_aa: CASSARGSNYGYTF

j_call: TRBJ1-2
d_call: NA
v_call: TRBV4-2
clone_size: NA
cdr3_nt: TGTGCCAGCAGCCAAGATGAGGGATCAGGATATGTGGGCTACACCTTC
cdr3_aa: CASSQDEGSGYVGYTF

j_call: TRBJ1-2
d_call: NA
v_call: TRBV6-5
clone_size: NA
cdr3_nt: TGTGCCAGCAGTCACCAGGGACGGGAGGGCTACACCTTC
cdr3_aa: CASSHQGREGYTF

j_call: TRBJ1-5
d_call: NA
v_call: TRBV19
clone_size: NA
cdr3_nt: TGTGCCAGTAGTCCCCGGGGAGGGTTGGGCAATCAGCCCCAGCATTTT
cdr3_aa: CASSPRGGLGNQPQHF

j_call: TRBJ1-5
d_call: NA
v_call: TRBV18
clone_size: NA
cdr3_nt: TGTGCCAGCTCACCCGGTAGCAATCAGCCCCAGCATTTT
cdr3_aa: CASSPGSNQPQHF

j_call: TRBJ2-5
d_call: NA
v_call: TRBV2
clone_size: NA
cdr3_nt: TGTGCCGCCCGGACAGCCGATTACCAAGAGACCCAGTACTTC
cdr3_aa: CAARTADYQETQYF

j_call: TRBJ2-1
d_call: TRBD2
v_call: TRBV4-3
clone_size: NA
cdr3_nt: TGCGCCAGCAGCAGCGGGAGACGGTGGGACAATGAGCAGTTCTTC
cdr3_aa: CASSSGRRWDNEQFF

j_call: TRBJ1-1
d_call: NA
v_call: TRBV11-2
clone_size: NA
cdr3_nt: TGTGCCAGCAGCTCCCCAGGGCCGAACACTGAAGCTTTCTTT
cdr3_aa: CASSSPGPNTEAFF

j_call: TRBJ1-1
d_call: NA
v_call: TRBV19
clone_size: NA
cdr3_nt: TGTGCCAGTAGGGGTCCAGGCCAGAACACTGAAGCTTTCTTT
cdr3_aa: CASRGPGQNTEAFF

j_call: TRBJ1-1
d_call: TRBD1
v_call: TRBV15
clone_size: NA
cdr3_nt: TGTGCCACCAGCAGAGATTACGTACCAGGGGGCGAGTACAACACTGAAGCTTTCTTT
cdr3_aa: CATSRDYVPGGEYNTEAFF

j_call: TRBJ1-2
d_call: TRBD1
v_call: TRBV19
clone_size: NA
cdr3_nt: TGTGCCAGTAGTATATCACAGGGGGCAAACTATGGCTACACCTTC
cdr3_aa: CASSISQGANYGYTF

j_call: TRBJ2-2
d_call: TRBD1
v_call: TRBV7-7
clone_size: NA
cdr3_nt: TGTGCCAGCAGCTCAGGACAGGGAGTGACCGGGGAGCTGTTTTTT
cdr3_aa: CASSSGQGVTGELFF

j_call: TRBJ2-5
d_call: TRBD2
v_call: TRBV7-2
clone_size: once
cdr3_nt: TGTGCCAGCAGCTATGGGACTAGCGGGAGAGAGACCCAGTACTTC
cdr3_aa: CASSYGTSGRETQYF

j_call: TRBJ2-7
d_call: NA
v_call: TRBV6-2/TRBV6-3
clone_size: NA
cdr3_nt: TGTGCCAGCAGTTACACTATCGAAGGGGGGTCGCCCAAAGACGAGCAGTACTTC
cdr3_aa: CASSYTIEGGSPKDEQYF

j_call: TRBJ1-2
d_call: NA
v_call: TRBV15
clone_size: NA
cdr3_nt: TGTGCCACCAGCAGAGCCCATAATTCGAACTATGGCTACACCTTC
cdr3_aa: CATSRAHNSNYGYTF

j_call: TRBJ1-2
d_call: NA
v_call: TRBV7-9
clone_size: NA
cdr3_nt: TGTGCCAGCAGCTTCTCGGGGGATGGCTACACCTTC
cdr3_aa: CASSFSGDGYTF

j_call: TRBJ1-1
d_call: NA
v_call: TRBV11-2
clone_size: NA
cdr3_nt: TGTGCCAGCAGCTTAGCTCGGCACAATGAAGCTTTCTTT
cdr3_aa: CASSLARHNEAFF

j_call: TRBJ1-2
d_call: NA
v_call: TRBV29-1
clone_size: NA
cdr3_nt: TGCAGCCACTTAGCGGGGGGAACTAACTATGGCTACACCTTC
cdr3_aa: CSHLAGGTNYGYTF

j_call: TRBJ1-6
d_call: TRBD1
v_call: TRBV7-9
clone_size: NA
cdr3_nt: TGTGCCAGCAGCTTACAGGGACAGGGACATTCACCCCTCCACTTT
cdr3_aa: CASSLQGQGHSPLHF

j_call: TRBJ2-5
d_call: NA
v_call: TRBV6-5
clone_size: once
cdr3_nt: TGTGCCAGCAGTTCTGGGACGCACCAAGAGACCCAGTACTTC
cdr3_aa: CASSSGTHQETQYF